This T cell receptor (beta chain) is from a study of spatial heterogeneity in lung cancer. The CDR3 contains 16 residues. V shed 2 bases and J shed 2 bases, with 17 bases lying between them. In germline, CDR1 is SGHRS, CDR2 YFSETQ. Time point given: sample taken at primary tumor resection. Tumor, nontumor lung or frozen PBMC supplied whole RNA that was sequenced unsorted. Each TCR cDNA molecule carried a unique molecular identifier. TCRdb reprocessed the 5' RACE reads via MiXCR and lists one record per CDR3 protein. The top ten hold approximately 60% of the sample, which has approximately 40,000 distinct CDR3 sequences, roughly 15% seen once. This clonotype was seen many times.

The source of this sequence is a male donor with early-stage non-small cell lung cancer. The rearrangement uses TRBV5-1 and TRBJ2-7; D is uncertain. The sample in question was PBMCs, obtained at surgery. CDR3 sequence: CASSLRTAEVTYEQYF. The CDR3 bases are TGCGCCAGCAGCTTACGGACGGCAGAAGTAACCTACGAGCAGTACTTC.